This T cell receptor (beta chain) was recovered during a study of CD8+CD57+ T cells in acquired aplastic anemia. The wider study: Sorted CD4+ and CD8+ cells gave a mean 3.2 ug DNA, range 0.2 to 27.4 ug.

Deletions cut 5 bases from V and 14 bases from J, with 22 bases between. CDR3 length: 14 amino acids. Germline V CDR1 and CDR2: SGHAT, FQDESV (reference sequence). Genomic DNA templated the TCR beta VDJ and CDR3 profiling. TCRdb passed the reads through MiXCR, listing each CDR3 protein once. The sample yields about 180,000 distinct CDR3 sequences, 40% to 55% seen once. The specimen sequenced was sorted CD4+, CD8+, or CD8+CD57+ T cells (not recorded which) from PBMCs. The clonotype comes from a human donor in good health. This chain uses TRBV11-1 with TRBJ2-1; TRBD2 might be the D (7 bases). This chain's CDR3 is CASSDTSSGGGKFF. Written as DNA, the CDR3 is TGTGCCAGCAGCGATACCTCTAGCGGAGGGGGAAAGTTCTTC.